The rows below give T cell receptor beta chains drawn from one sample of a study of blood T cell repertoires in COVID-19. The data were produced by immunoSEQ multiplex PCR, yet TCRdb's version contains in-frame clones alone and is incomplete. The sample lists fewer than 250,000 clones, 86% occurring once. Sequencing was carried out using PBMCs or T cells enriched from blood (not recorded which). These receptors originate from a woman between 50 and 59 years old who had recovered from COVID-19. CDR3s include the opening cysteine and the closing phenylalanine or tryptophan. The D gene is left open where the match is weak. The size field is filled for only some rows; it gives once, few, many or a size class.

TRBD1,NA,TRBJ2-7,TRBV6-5,TGTGCCAGCACGACAGGGGCCCTCTACGAGCAGTACTTC,CASTTGALYEQYF
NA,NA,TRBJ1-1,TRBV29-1,TGCAGCGTCAAACTGCTATTGAACACTGAAGCTTTCTTT,CSVKLLLNTEAFF
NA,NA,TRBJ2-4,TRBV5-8,TGTGCCAGCAGCTTGGGGGGCCTTGAAAACATTCAGTACTTC,CASSLGGLENIQYF
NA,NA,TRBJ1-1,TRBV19,TGTGCCAGTAGTAGGAGGTTTGACTGGGAGAACACTGAAGCTTTCTTT,CASSRRFDWENTEAFF
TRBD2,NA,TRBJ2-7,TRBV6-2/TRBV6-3,TGTGCCAGCAGTGCTAGCGGGAGGACCTACGAGCAGTACTTC,CASSASGRTYEQYF
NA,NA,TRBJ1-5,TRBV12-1,TGTGCCAGCAGCTTTTCCAGGGTTAGCAATCAGCCCCAGCATTTT,CASSFSRVSNQPQHF
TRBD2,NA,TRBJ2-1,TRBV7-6,TGTGCCAGCAGCCCCCGGGGTAGCGGGGATTCCTACAATGAGCAGTTCTTC,CASSPRGSGDSYNEQFF
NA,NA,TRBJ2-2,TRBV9,TGTGCCAGCAGCGCCGCCGTGAGCACCGGGGAGCTGTTTTTT,CASSAAVSTGELFF
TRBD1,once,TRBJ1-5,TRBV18,TGTGCCAGCTCACCGGACAGGGCCAGCCCCCAGCATTTT,CASSPDRASPQHF
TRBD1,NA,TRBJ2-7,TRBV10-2,TGCGCCAGCACCCGACAGGGGGCCTACGAGCAGTACTTC,CASTRQGAYEQYF
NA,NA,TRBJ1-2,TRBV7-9,TGTGCCAGCATCCCTGTGTCAGGGACTCGGAACTATGGCTACACCTTC,CASIPVSGTRNYGYTF
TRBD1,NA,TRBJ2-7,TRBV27,TGTGCCACCAGCAGGGGGATCGAGCAGTACTTC,CATSRGIEQYF
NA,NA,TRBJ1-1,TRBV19,TGTGCCAGTAGTATAACGGCGGGTGCTTTCTTT,CASSITAGAFF
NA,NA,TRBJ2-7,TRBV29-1,TGCAGCGCCCAGACCGGAGATGTGCCAGAGCAGTACTTC,CSAQTGDVPEQYF
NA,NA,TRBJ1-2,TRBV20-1,TGCAGTGCCCAGCGGGGGTATGGCTACACCTTC,CSAQRGYGYTF
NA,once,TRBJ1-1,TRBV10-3,TGTGCCATCAGTGATACTATGGGGCCATCTGACCGGAACACTGAAGCTTTCTTT,CAISDTMGPSDRNTEAFF
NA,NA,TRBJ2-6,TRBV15,TGTGCCACCAGCAGAGATCTTTGGCGACAGGACCTCTCTGGGGCCAACGTCCTGACTTTC,CATSRDLWRQDLSGANVLTF
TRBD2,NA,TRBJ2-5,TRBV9,TGTGCCAGCAGCGAATCTAGCCTAGCGGGACGAGAGACCCAGTACTTC,CASSESSLAGRETQYF
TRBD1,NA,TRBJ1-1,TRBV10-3,TGTGCCATCAGTGAGTCGCTGGGGACAGGACCGAACACTGAAGCTTTCTTT,CAISESLGTGPNTEAFF
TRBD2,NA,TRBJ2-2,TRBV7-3,TGTGCCAGCAGCTCCCCCGGGACTAGCATTTCCGGGGAGCTGTTTTTT,CASSSPGTSISGELFF
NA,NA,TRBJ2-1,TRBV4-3,TGCGCCAGCAGCCAGGTTCGAGCCTACAATGAGCAGTTCTTC,CASSQVRAYNEQFF
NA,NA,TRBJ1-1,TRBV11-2,TGTGCCAGCAGCTTAGTAGCGGCCAGGCTGGGTAGAGGCGAAGCTTTCTTT,CASSLVAARLGRGEAFF
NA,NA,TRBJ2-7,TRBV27,TGTGCCAGCAGTTTAAGATCTAGCGCTTTAATCTCCTACGAGCAGTACTTC,CASSLRSSALISYEQYF
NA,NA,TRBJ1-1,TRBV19,TGTGCCAGTAGTATAACGGGGAATTCCGCTTTCTTT,CASSITGNSAFF
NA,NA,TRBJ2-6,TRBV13,TGTGCCAGCAGCCTTCTGACTAGTTTCCCTGGGGCCAACGTCCTGACTTTC,CASSLLTSFPGANVLTF
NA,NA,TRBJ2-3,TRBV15,TGTGCCACCAGCAGAGGACAGGTCGAAGGCACAGATACGCAGTATTTT,CATSRGQVEGTDTQYF
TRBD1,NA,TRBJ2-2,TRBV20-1,TGCAGTGCTAGTACGACAGGGAAGAACACCGGGGAGCTGTTTTTT,CSASTTGKNTGELFF
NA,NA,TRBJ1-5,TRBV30,TGTGCCTGGAGTATTAATAGCAATCAGCCCCAGCATTTT,CAWSINSNQPQHF
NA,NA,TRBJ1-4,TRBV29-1,TGCAGCGTTGTTTGGGGAGGTAATGAAAAACTGTTTTTT,CSVVWGGNEKLFF
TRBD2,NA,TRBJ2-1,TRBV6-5,TGTGCCAGCAGCACACCTAGCGGGAGGTACAATGAGCAGTTCTTC,CASSTPSGRYNEQFF
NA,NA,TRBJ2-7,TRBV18,TGTGCCAGCTCATCAAGGCACACTAGCTCCTACGAGCAGTACTTC,CASSSRHTSSYEQYF
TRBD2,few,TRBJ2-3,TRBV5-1,TGCGCCAGCAGCTTTACTAGCGGGACCCTGTCAGGGAATACGCAGTATTTT,CASSFTSGTLSGNTQYF
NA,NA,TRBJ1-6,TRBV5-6,TGTGCCAGCAGCTCCGGGGAAATGGGTCGGAGGTCCTATAATTCACCCCTCCACTTT,CASSSGEMGRRSYNSPLHF